Following are 2 T cell receptor beta chains from one sample sequenced in a study of T cell clones after liver transplantation. Repertoires were generated with immunoSEQ multiplex PCR, while TCRdb's copy carries only in-frame clones and drops some. The table has over 60,000 clones, about 80% seen once. The starting material was CD4+ T cells from blood, obtained before liver transplant. These receptors came from a human donor who received a liver transplant.

The chain combines TRBV5-1 with TRBJ1-3, with D perhaps TRBD1 (6 bases). The CDR3 extends over 15 amino acids. The V end was cut by 3 bases, the J end by 0 bases, with 10 bases between. The germline CDR1 and CDR2 sequences are SGHRS and YFSETQ. The DNA of the CDR3 is TGCGCCAGCAGCTCGGACAGCCGCTCTGGAAACACCATATATTTT. It encodes CASSSDSRSGNTIYF.

This clone came up once. This sequence joins TRBV5-6 and TRBJ2-3; 9 bases align to TRBD2. CDR3 size: 18 residues. Unmatched junction bases numbered 11, after V lost 0 bases and J lost 3 bases. CDR1 is SGHDT and CDR2 is YYEEEE in the germline V gene. This CDR3 is CASSLVGRSGSRTDTQYF. For the CDR3, the DNA is TGTGCCAGCAGCTTGGTCGGTCGTAGCGGGAGTAGGACAGATACGCAGTATTTT. The full variable domain, with the rest looked up from reference TRBV5-6 and TRBJ2-3, is DAGVTQSPTHLIKTRGQQVTLRCSPKSGHDTVSWYQQALGQGPQFIFQYYEEEERQRGNFPDRFSGHQFPNYSSELNVNALLLGDSALYLCASSLVGRSGSRTDTQYFGPGTRLTVL.